The 32 T cell receptor beta chains below all came from one sample that was sequenced in a study of blood T cell repertoires in COVID-19. Sequenced by immunoSEQ multiplex PCR; TCRdb stores in-frame clones only, minus some. The table shows 280,000 or so clones, with around 88% occurring only once. What was sequenced was peripheral blood. All receptors come from a woman younger than 45 who had recovered from COVID-19.

The V gene is TRBV7-3, the J gene TRBJ1-1; D possibly corresponds to TRBD1 (6 bases). V shed 5 bases and J shed 1 base, with 11 bases lying between them. Germline V lookup: CDR1 SGHTA, CDR2 FQGTGA. The CDR3 is 14 amino acids. The CDR3 sequence: CASSLLGGNTEAFF. As DNA, the CDR3 is TGTGCCAGCAGCCTCCTAGGGGGGAACACTGAAGCTTTCTTT. Full variable domain (missing parts from reference TRBV7-3 and TRBJ1-1): GAGVSQTPSNKVTEKGKYVELRCDPISGHTALYWYRQSLGQGPEFLIYFQGTGAADDSGLPNDRFFAVRPEGSVSTLKIQRTERGDSAVYLCASSLLGGNTEAFFGQGTRLTVV.

The rearrangement links TRBV3-1 (or the pseudogene TRBV3-2) to TRBJ1-3, with D tentatively TRBD1 (5 bases). The CDR3 is 20 residues long. The germline gives CDR1 LGHDT, CDR2 YNNKEL (reference sequence). Trimming removed 0 bases at V and 0 bases at J, with 21 bases between. Here the CDR3 reads CASSQDPRESLTSSGNTIYF. The CDR3 DNA sequence: TGTGCCAGCAGCCAAGACCCCAGGGAATCATTGACGAGCTCTGGAAACACCATATATTTT.

This sequence joins TRBV5-4 and TRBJ2-6, with a weak D call TRBD1 (6 bases). Germline CDR1 and CDR2: SGHNT and YYREEE (reference sequence). The length of the CDR3 is 18 residues. V gave up 5 bases and J gave up 0 bases, with 18 bases separating them. DNA of the CDR3: TGTGCCAGCAGTCCCGGGACACAACCCTTCTCTGGGGCCAACGTCCTGACTTTC. Its translation: CASSPGTQPFSGANVLTF.

The gene calls are TRBV19 and TRBJ2-1, with TRBD1 identical over 8 bases. Germline trimming cut 3 bases from V and 10 bases from J; bases unmatched to any gene: 11. Germline V gives CDR1 LNHDA, CDR2 SQIVND (reference sequence). There are 15 residues in the CDR3. The CDR3 spells CASSMRTGILREQFF. CDR3 DNA: TGTGCCAGTAGTATGCGGACAGGGATTTTGAGGGAGCAGTTCTTC.

A single count supports this clone. This sequence joins TRBV7-8 and TRBJ1-5; 7 bases line up with TRBD1. The V and J ends lost 4 bases and 5 bases, in that order; junction bases with no gene match: 11. The CDR3 covers 16 residues. Germline loops: CDR1 SGHVS, CDR2 FQNEAQ. The CDR3 nucleotides read TGTGCCAGCAGCTCACCATCCGACAGGGAGGATCAGCCCCAGCATTTT. Protein: CASSSPSDREDQPQHF.

This chain's CDR3 is CASSLLSGSRNEQFF. In DNA, the CDR3 is TGTGCCAGCAGTTTATTGAGCGGGAGCAGAAATGAGCAGTTCTTC. The chain uses TRBV28 and TRBJ2-1, with 8 bases identical to TRBD2. The CDR3 consists of 15 residues. The trim removed 1 base at V and 7 bases at J, leaving 6 bases unmatched. Germline values: CDR1 MDHEN, CDR2 SYDVKM.

This clone is a singleton in its sample. The rearrangement uses TRBV27 and TRBJ2-2, with D perhaps TRBD1 (7 bases). There are 15 residues in the CDR3. CDR1 is MNHEY and CDR2 is SMNVEV in the germline V gene (reference sequence). V was shortened by 6 bases and J by 3 bases, with 14 bases between the two germline ends. CDR3 nucleotide sequence: TGTGCCAGCAGCCGACAGGGACTTCACACCGGGGAGCTGTTTTTT. It translates to CASSRQGLHTGELFF.

Of note for this clone: Different DNA sequences within this sample yield the same CDR3. This sequence joins TRBV5-1 and TRBJ2-3; no clear D. Trimming pared 4 bases from V and 0 bases from J, leaving 3 bases between. In germline, CDR1 is SGHRS, CDR2 YFSETQ. This CDR3 spans 12 amino acids. CDR3 in DNA: TGCGCCAGCAGCCTAAGCACAGATACGCAGTATTTT. The encoded protein is CASSLSTDTQYF. The full variable domain, its missing parts supplied by reference TRBV5-1 and TRBJ2-3, is KAGVTQTPRYLIKTRGQQVTLSCSPISGHRSVSWYQQTPGQGLQFLFEYFSETQRNKGNFPGRFSGRQFSNSRSEMNVSTLELGDSALYLCASSLSTDTQYFGPGTRLTVL.

The chain has TRBV6-2 or TRBV6-3 and TRBJ1-5; a weak D match, TRBD1 (6 bases). Germline V CDR1 and CDR2: MNHEY, SVGEGT. This CDR3 comprises 15 residues. The V gene lost 5 bases and the J gene lost 5 bases, with 16 bases spanning the gap. Here the CDR3 DNA reads TGTGCCAGCAGTGACGGGACATACGAACATCAGCCCCAGCATTTT. Its protein is CASSDGTYEHQPQHF.

V usage is TRBV5-4 and J usage is TRBJ2-6; no clear D. Germline CDR1 SGHNT, CDR2 YYREEE (reference sequence). The germline V and J ends were trimmed by 4 bases and 0 bases, with 8 bases remaining between them. This CDR3 has 15 amino acids. Here the CDR3 DNA reads TGTGCCAGCAGCCCGCCCGGCTCTGGGGCCAACGTCCTGACTTTC. Translation gives CASSPPGSGANVLTF.

The chain uses TRBV4-3 and TRBJ1-1, with D perhaps TRBD1 (6 bases). This CDR3 has 13 amino acids. Trimming left V 2 bases short and J 7 bases short, with 11 bases between. Per germline, CDR1 LGHNA and CDR2 YSLEER. CDR3 sequence: CASSQTGHSEAFF. In nucleotides, the CDR3 is TGCGCCAGCAGCCAAACGGGACATAGTGAAGCTTTCTTT.

The CDR3 here is CASMTGGVEKLFF. For the CDR3, the DNA is TGTGCCAGCATGACAGGGGGGGTAGAAAAACTGTTTTTT. The rearrangement links TRBV28 to TRBJ1-4; 9 bases line up with TRBD1. Looked up from germline, CDR1 is MDHEN and CDR2 is SYDVKM. J gave up 8 bases and V 7 bases, and 5 bases lay outside the gene matches. This CDR3 has 13 residues. Full variable domain (missing parts from reference TRBV28 and TRBJ1-4): DVKVTQSSRYLVKRTGEKVFLECVQDMDHENMFWYRQDPGLGLRLIYFSYDVKMKEKGDIPEGYSVSREKKERFSLILESASTNQTSMYLCASMTGGVEKLFFGSGTQLSVL.

This chain joins TRBV28 and TRBJ1-2; 8 bases fit TRBD1. V was clipped by 1 base and J by 2 bases; unmatched bases: 6. Germline lookup yields CDR1 MDHEN and CDR2 SYDVKM. The CDR3 has 16 residues. The CDR3, as DNA: TGTGCCAGCAGTTTATTAGCAGGGGGCAAGAACTATGGCTACACCTTC. Translated: CASSLLAGGKNYGYTF.

This clone was detected only once. The chain employs TRBV15 and TRBJ1-5; D is perhaps TRBD1 (6 bases). The V gene lost 0 bases and the J gene lost 4 bases, with 10 bases spanning the gap. CDR3 length: 15 amino acids. The germline gives CDR1 LNHNV, CDR2 YYDKDF (reference sequence). As DNA, the CDR3 is TGTGCCACCAGCAGAGATTGGGGGACAAATCAGCCCCAGCATTTT. Its translation is CATSRDWGTNQPQHF.

The chain combines TRBV2 with TRBJ1-6; TRBD1 might be the D (5 bases). V lost 6 bases and J lost 11, with 14 bases in between. CDR1 and CDR2 from the germline V gene are SNHLY and FYNNEI. The CDR3 is made up of 13 amino acids. This CDR3 reads CASRSQGKTPLHF. DNA for the CDR3: TGTGCCAGCAGATCCCAGGGAAAGACACCCCTCCACTTT.

The chain links TRBV7-6 to TRBJ1-2; D remains ambiguous. Deletions cut 3 bases from V and 4 bases from J, with 6 bases between. This CDR3 is 12 amino acids long. Germline loops: CDR1 SGHVS, CDR2 FNYEAQ. The CDR3 loop reads CASSFFFYGYTF. Written as DNA, the CDR3 is TGTGCCAGCAGCTTTTTCTTCTATGGCTACACCTTC.

The table lists this clone with a few counts. This chain joins TRBV7-3 and TRBJ2-5, with D perhaps TRBD1 (6 bases). The CDR3 has 13 residues. Germline values: CDR1 SGHTA, CDR2 FQGTGA. Trimming cost V 5 bases and J 5 bases, with 12 bases left between them. The CDR3 spells CASSLRGGETQYF. The CDR3 DNA reads TGTGCCAGCAGCCTCAGGGGTGGGGAGACCCAGTACTTC. The variable domain in full, completed from reference TRBV7-3 and TRBJ2-5, reads GAGVSQTPSNKVTEKGKYVELRCDPISGHTALYWYRQSLGQGPEFLIYFQGTGAADDSGLPNDRFFAVRPEGSVSTLKIQRTERGDSAVYLCASSLRGGETQYFGPGTRLLVL.

This chain uses TRBV4-2 with TRBJ2-1; D unclear. The CDR3 has 14 residues. The germline gives CDR1 LGHNA, CDR2 YNFKEQ. Trimming left V 0 bases short and J 5 bases short, with 8 bases between. Here the CDR3 reads CASSQDRSNNEQFF. CDR3 DNA: TGTGCCAGCAGCCAAGATCGGTCCAACAATGAGCAGTTCTTC.

J is TRBJ1-1 and V is TRBV6-5; no clear D gene. The length of the CDR3 is 15 residues. Trimming removed 5 bases at V and 0 bases at J, with 13 bases between. The germline V gene encodes CDR1 MNHEY and CDR2 SVGAGI. DNA of the CDR3: TGTGCCAGCAGTCCCTCGAGGGTGATGAACACTGAAGCTTTCTTT. Residues: CASSPSRVMNTEAFF.

The chain is built from TRBV7-6 and TRBJ1-6; D not certain. Germline-derived CDR1 and CDR2 are SGHVS and FNYEAQ. CDR3 length: 15 residues. The ends were cut back, 1 base at V and 10 bases at J, with 14 bases in the middle. As DNA, the CDR3 is TGTGCCAGCAGCTTAGGAGGTCGCATCGAATCACCCCTCCACTTT. Translating it yields CASSLGGRIESPLHF.

V is TRBV6-5 and J is TRBJ2-7; D possibly corresponds to TRBD1 (6 bases). This CDR3 spans 14 amino acids. Deletions cut 0 bases from V and 1 base from J, with 7 bases between. Germline lookup yields CDR1 MNHEY and CDR2 SVGAGI. CDR3 bases: TGTGCCAGCAGTTACTCGGACAGATCCTACGAGCAGTACTTC. Translation gives CASSYSDRSYEQYF.

The chain combines TRBV28 with TRBJ1-1, with D unclear. The length of the CDR3 is 14 residues. V lost 3 bases and J lost 5, with 13 bases in between. Germline V gives CDR1 MDHEN, CDR2 SYDVKM. CDR3 region: CASSFLLGGTEAFF. CDR3 DNA: TGTGCCAGCAGTTTTCTGTTAGGAGGGACTGAAGCTTTCTTT.

The J gene is TRBJ2-7, the V gene TRBV2; TRBD2 matches at 12 bases. V gave up 5 bases and J gave up 4 bases; unmatched junction bases: 6. The CDR3 extends over 15 amino acids. CDR1 and CDR2 (germline): SNHLY, FYNNEI. CDR3 sequence: CASSPRLAGVYEQYF. DNA of the CDR3: TGTGCCAGCAGTCCCAGACTAGCGGGGGTATACGAGCAGTACTTC.

The V call is TRBV27, the J call TRBJ2-7; TRBD1 agrees at 9 bases. The J segment lost 7 bases and the V segment lost 4 bases, leaving 17 bases of the junction unmatched. CDR1 and CDR2 (germline): MNHEY, SMNVEV (reference sequence). The CDR3 has 17 amino acids. The CDR3 loop reads CASSSTKAGTGLREQYF. The CDR3 DNA follows: TGTGCCAGCAGTTCGACTAAGGCCGGGACAGGGCTTAGGGAGCAGTACTTC.

V usage is TRBV20-1 and J usage is TRBJ2-1; D remains ambiguous. Germline CDR1 reads DFQATT; CDR2 reads SNEGSKA (reference sequence). CDR3 length equals 11 residues. The germline V and J ends were trimmed by 4 bases and 8 bases, with 9 bases remaining between them. The CDR3 loop is CSAIPKHEQFF. In DNA form, the CDR3 reads TGCAGTGCTATCCCTAAGCATGAGCAGTTCTTC.

The chain carries TRBV24-1 and TRBJ1-2; 8 bases line up with TRBD1. CDR1 KGHDR and CDR2 SFDVKD come from the germline V gene. The CDR3 is 19 residues long. Trimming took 2 bases from V and 2 from J; bases not matched to a gene: 15. In nucleotides, the CDR3 is TGTGCCACCAGTGATTCGCCCGGACAGGGTGGGACACTCAACTATGGCTACACCTTC. Translated, it gives CATSDSPGQGGTLNYGYTF.

This chain connects TRBV3-1 (or the pseudogene TRBV3-2) to TRBJ1-5; the D gene is possibly TRBD1 (5 bases). V shed 4 bases and J shed 0 bases, with 13 bases lying between them. Germline CDR1 LGHDT, CDR2 YNNKEL (reference sequence). The CDR3 covers 16 residues. CDR3 sequence (DNA): TGTGCCAGCAGCCCCGGATCAGGGTATAGCAATCAGCCCCAGCATTTT. Its translation is CASSPGSGYSNQPQHF.

In this sample, this clone turned up once. This may arise from a read error, as a much more abundant clone is one base away. V and J are TRBV28 and TRBJ1-2, with D perhaps TRBD1 (5 bases). Looked up from germline, CDR1 is MDHEN and CDR2 is SYDVKM. V was shortened by 3 bases and J by 6 bases, with 8 bases between the two germline ends. CDR3 length: 12 amino acids. CDR3 protein: CASSLGGDGYTF. The CDR3 coding sequence is TGTGCCAGCAGTTTGGGAGGGGATGGCTACACCTTC.

This chain uses TRBV5-1 with TRBJ1-3, with D uncertain. V lost 1 base and J 0 bases, leaving 11 bases between the germline ends. This CDR3 is built from 16 residues. From germline, CDR1 is SGHRS and CDR2 YFSETQ. The CDR3 region has the DNA TGCGCCAGCAGCTTGTCTGGCATACGCTCTGGAAACACCATATATTTT. Its translation: CASSLSGIRSGNTIYF.

The genes are TRBV7-3 and TRBJ1-2, with D perhaps TRBD1 (6 bases). The CDR3 loop spans 15 amino acids. Trimming removed 6 bases from V and 6 bases from J, with 20 bases in between. Germline CDR1 reads SGHTA; CDR2 reads FQGTGA. CDR3 sequence: CASRLAARGMDGYTF. The CDR3 region has the DNA TGTGCCAGCAGGCTAGCTGCGAGGGGGATGGATGGCTACACCTTC. The variable domain in full, completed from reference TRBV7-3 and TRBJ1-2, reads GAGVSQTPSNKVTEKGKYVELRCDPISGHTALYWYRQSLGQGPEFLIYFQGTGAADDSGLPNDRFFAVRPEGSVSTLKIQRTERGDSAVYLCASRLAARGMDGYTFGSGTRLTVV.

The V gene is TRBV29-1, the J gene TRBJ2-7; 9 nucleotides match TRBD1. Germline CDR1 is SQVTM and CDR2 is ANQGSEA. This CDR3 contains 16 residues. V shed 0 bases, J shed 1 base, and the junction held 7 bases outside the gene matches. This CDR3 reads CSVEDSKGTGSYEQYF. As DNA, the CDR3 is TGCAGCGTTGAAGATTCAAAGGGGACAGGGTCCTACGAGCAGTACTTC.

V and J are TRBV24-1 and TRBJ2-7; 9 bases line up with TRBD1. The CDR3 runs to 14 residues. V gave up 7 bases and J gave up 2 bases; unmatched junction bases: 5. Germline assignment: CDR1 KGHDR and CDR2 SFDVKD. CDR3 nucleotides: TGTGCCACCAGGACCGGGACAGGGACCTACGAGCAGTACTTC. It codes for CATRTGTGTYEQYF.